This TCR beta chain was documented in a study of sequential checkpoint blockade in melanoma (dated by TCRdb to about 2019). Background on the whole study: Patients were assigned by 1:1 randomization to either first-line nivolumab followed by ipilimumab (arm A) or ipilimumab followed by nivolumab (arm B). Maintenance nivolumab was given following each of the two trial sequences. Findings and caveats that apply to the study as a whole: Larger, independent patient cohorts are needed to validate the response-prediction model that combines TCR metrics and mutation burden.

TCRbeta CDR3 regions were immunosequenced from genomic DNA with the immunoSEQ Assay. Genomic DNA was amplified by bias-controlled multiplex PCR before high-throughput sequencing. As for the original processing: To quantify the absolute abundance of each unique TCRbeta CDR3 region, the sequences were collapsed and filtered. Clonality, defined as 1 minus Pielou's evenness, was calculated using only productive rearrangements. A previously published method was used to identify clones with significantly greater frequencies in on-treatment samples than in baseline samples. TCRdb stores this immuneACCESS table with in-frame sequences only. Part of the clones is absent; in the studies checked, under half of the shortfall reflects unresolved V genes, and no reason is known for the rest. V, J and clone size were drawn from that table, and D and trimming were deduced from the DNA. The sample table records roughly 13,000 clones; about 56% of these occur just once. The ten largest make up about a quarter of the sample.

The treatment or condition tag for this specimen amounts to: randomized to nivolumab then ipilimumab (arm A) or the reverse (arm B). None of the trial patients had been given prior DNA-damaging chemotherapy. Thawed PBMCs were sorted on a FACS Aria II flow cytometer to isolate live CD3+CD8+ cells negative for CD19 and CD56. CheckMate 064, a randomized, open-label phase II trial of sequential checkpoint blockade, was the source of the samples, all of which came from patients with melanoma. Peripheral blood mononuclear cells were collected by leukapheresis, purified using Ficoll-Paque, and frozen in human serum containing around 10% DMSO. Purity of sorted blood CD3+CD8+ cells was verified at >98% immediately after sorting, followed by DNA extraction. Note on this clone: Its antigen is still unknown. No base qualities exist here, and no much larger clone lies one base off it.

The specimen comprised CD8+ T cells sorted from blood (inferred from file names), sampled from a patient given nivolumab and ipilimumab in sequence. This receptor was obtained from a human donor with melanoma.

CDR3 sequence: CASSLAGEDYEQYF. The sequence in DNA is TGTGCCAGCAGCTTAGCGGGAGAAGACTACGAGCAGTACTTC. Recombination linked TRBV7-6 to TRBJ2-7; the D gene is perhaps TRBD2, on 5 matching bases. Per the germline V gene, SGHVS is the CDR1 and FNYEAQ is the CDR2. At the junction V is shortened by 0 bases and J by 3 bases, with 9 bases in between. CDR3 length: 14 amino acids, cysteine to phenylalanine. The retained sequence is limited to the CDR3, 42 bases, with the frame set at the first base.